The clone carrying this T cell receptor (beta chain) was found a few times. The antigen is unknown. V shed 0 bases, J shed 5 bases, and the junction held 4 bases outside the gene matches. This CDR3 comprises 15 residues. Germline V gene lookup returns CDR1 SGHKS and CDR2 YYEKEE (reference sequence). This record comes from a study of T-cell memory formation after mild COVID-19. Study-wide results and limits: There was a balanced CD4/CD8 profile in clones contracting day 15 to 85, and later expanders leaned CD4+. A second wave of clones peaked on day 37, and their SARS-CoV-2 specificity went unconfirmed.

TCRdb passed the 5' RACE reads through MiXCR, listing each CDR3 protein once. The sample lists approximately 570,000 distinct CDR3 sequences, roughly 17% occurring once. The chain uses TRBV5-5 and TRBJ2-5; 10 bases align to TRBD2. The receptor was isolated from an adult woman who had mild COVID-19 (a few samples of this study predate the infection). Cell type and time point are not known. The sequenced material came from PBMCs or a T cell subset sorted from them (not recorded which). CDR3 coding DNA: TGTGCCAGCAGCTTGGGTAGCGGGGGGTTGGAGACCCAGTACTTC. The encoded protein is CASSLGSGGLETQYF.